The 15 T cell receptor beta chains presented below share a single source sample, sequenced in a study of blood T cells in healthy people across ages. Primed by a sample-barcoded 5' primer and a J-beta primer mix, a second PCR proceeded for about 6 to 12 cycles. TCRdb passed the 5' RACE reads through MiXCR, listing each CDR3 protein once. The sample gives about 630,000 distinct CDR3 sequences, more than 20% of which show up once; approximately 3.6% is in the top ten. Sample: blood. These receptors were taken from a man between 70 and 80 years old in good health.

V gene TRBV15 combines with J gene TRBJ2-1; possible D gene TRBD2, 5 bases. V lost 5 bases and J lost 4, with 9 bases in between. The CDR3 covers 13 residues. Germline V gene sequence: CDR1 LNHNV, CDR2 YYDKDF (reference sequence). CDR3 sequence: CATSESGYNEQFF. As DNA, the CDR3 is TGTGCCACCAGCGAGTCGGGATACAATGAGCAGTTCTTC.

This clonotype has more than one count but fewer than ten. The J gene is TRBJ2-5, the V gene TRBV4-1, with D possibly matching TRBD2 (6 bases). The germline gives CDR1 MGHRA, CDR2 YSYEKL. The CDR3 loop spans 16 amino acids. The V end lost 0 bases, the J end lost 1 base, and 12 bases lay between the germline ends. In DNA, the CDR3 is TGCGCCAGCAGCCAAGATAACCGGCGGGGCCAAGAGACCCAGTACTTC. It is translated as CASSQDNRRGQETQYF.

The rearrangement links TRBV20-1 to TRBJ2-7; unclear D gene. V lost 5 bases and J lost 0, with 8 bases in between. CDR1 and CDR2 from the germline V gene are DFQATT and SNEGSKA (reference sequence). The CDR3 is 12 residues long. CDR3 nucleotides: TGCAGTGCTCCCAACCCCTCCTACGAGCAGTACTTC. It yields the protein CSAPNPSYEQYF.

The table lists this clonotype with many counts. This chain connects TRBV11-2 to TRBJ1-1; D gene ambiguous. The germline V gene encodes CDR1 SGHAT and CDR2 FQNNGV. CDR3 size: 14 residues. V was shortened by 5 bases and J by 1 base, with 11 bases between the two germline ends. Written as DNA, the CDR3 is TGTGCCAGCAGCCTTTCCCGGGGGAACACTGAAGCTTTCTTT. Protein sequence: CASSLSRGNTEAFF.

This clonotype came up many times. The rearrangement links TRBV28 to TRBJ1-2, with unresolved D. The CDR3 totals 11 residues. Trimming pared 6 bases from V and 4 bases from J, leaving 6 bases between. Germline lookup yields CDR1 MDHEN and CDR2 SYDVKM. Here the CDR3 DNA reads TGTGCCAGCAGCCCGGGCTATGGCTACACCTTC. Its protein product is CASSPGYGYTF.

This clonotype was found once. The chain is built from TRBV15 and TRBJ2-1; D possibly corresponds to TRBD2 (5 bases). The germline gives CDR1 LNHNV, CDR2 YYDKDF (reference sequence). There are 14 residues in the CDR3. The V end lost 6 bases, the J end lost 3 bases, and 12 bases lay between the germline ends. The CDR3 spells CATRLIGGYNEQFF. Written as DNA, the CDR3 is TGTGCCACCAGGCTCATCGGAGGCTACAATGAGCAGTTCTTC.

About this clonotype itself: One junction end does not reproduce the germline sequence, and a read error may be involved. V gene TRBV5-1 combines with J gene TRBJ1-1; D not resolved. Germline CDR1 is SGHRS and CDR2 is YFSETQ. This CDR3 is built from 16 residues. The CDR3 nucleotides read TGCGCCAGCAGCTCGGGAAGGGATGATGAGAACACTGAGGCTTTCTTT. It encodes CASSSGRDDENTEAFF.

The table lists this clonotype with a few counts. The chain employs TRBV20-1 and TRBJ2-5; perhaps TRBD2 as D (5 bases). The better agreement between TRBJ2-1 and the DNA end casts doubt on the J call. The CDR3 extends over 14 amino acids. Germline lookup yields CDR1 DFQATT and CDR2 SNEGSKA (reference sequence). The CDR3 sequence is CSASLAVAWNEQFF. CDR3 nucleotide sequence: TGCAGTGCTAGTCTAGCCGTCGCCTGGAATGAGCAGTTCTTC.

The chain links TRBV10-3 to TRBJ2-3; 7 bases fit TRBD2. CDR3 length: 15 amino acids. From germline, CDR1 is ENHRY and CDR2 SYGVKD. V shed 2 bases and J 5 bases; nucleotides not matched to a gene: 7. In DNA, the CDR3 is TGTGCCATCAGTGAGAGGCTAGCGGATATAGATACGCAGTATTTT. Translation: CAISERLADIDTQYF.

Only a few counts were recorded for this clonotype. The V call is TRBV6-2 or TRBV6-3, the J call TRBJ2-3; 11 nucleotides agree with TRBD2. J gave up 6 bases and V 6 bases, and 11 bases lay outside the gene matches. Germline lookup yields CDR1 MNHEY and CDR2 SVGEGT. The length of the CDR3 is 16 residues. This chain's CDR3 is CASSPHSGRAYDTQYF. The CDR3 nucleotides read TGTGCCAGCAGCCCCCATAGCGGGAGGGCCTACGATACGCAGTATTTT.

The gene calls are TRBV2 and TRBJ2-4, with a tentative D call TRBD2 (5 bases). Looked up from germline, CDR1 is SNHLY and CDR2 is FYNNEI. With 6 bases removed from V and 8 bases from J, the gap between germline ends came to 11 bases. This CDR3 contains 12 residues. The CDR3 nucleotides are TGTGCCAGCAGAGACCCAGCGGACATTCAGTACTTC. This translates into CASRDPADIQYF.

The V gene is TRBV5-1, the J gene TRBJ2-5; 11 nucleotides line up with TRBD1. CDR1 is SGHRS, CDR2 YFSETQ, per germline. The trim removed 1 base at V and 4 bases at J, leaving 3 bases unmatched. This CDR3 is built from 15 residues. The CDR3 sequence: CASSLSGQGAETQYF. The CDR3 nucleotides read TGCGCCAGCAGCTTGTCCGGACAGGGGGCAGAGACCCAGTACTTC.

This clonotype has ten or more counts. V is TRBV10-3 and J is TRBJ2-7, with TRBD2 matching 7 bases. CDR3 size: 13 residues. V lost 2 bases and J lost 2; bases outside the gene matches: 0. Germline V gives CDR1 ENHRY, CDR2 SYGVKD. The CDR3 nucleotides are TGTGCCATCAGTGAGGGACTAGCCTACGAGCAGTACTTC. Its translation is CAISEGLAYEQYF.

The CDR3 loop reads CASSLPTGAYTYEQYF. CDR3 coding DNA: TGTGCCAGCAGCTTACCGACAGGGGCTTATACCTACGAGCAGTACTTC. V usage is TRBV11-2 and J usage is TRBJ2-7; 8 nucleotides agree with TRBD1. The CDR3 has 16 residues. Germline V CDR1 and CDR2: SGHAT, FQNNGV. Trimming cost V 2 bases and J 2 bases; bases outside gene matches: 8.

The V and J genes are TRBV20-1 and TRBJ2-1; D perhaps matches TRBD1 (6 bases). Trimming shortened V by 6 bases and J by 7 bases, and 16 bases separated the two germline ends. The CDR3 runs to 13 residues. Germline CDR1 DFQATT, CDR2 SNEGSKA (reference sequence). The CDR3 loop reads CSALQGEYNEQFF. The CDR3 coding sequence is TGCAGTGCCTTACAGGGCGAGTATAATGAGCAGTTCTTC.